The sequence of this T cell receptor (beta chain) was determined in a study of cytomegalovirus exposure and HLA in healthy donors. The table lists this clone with a count of one. With 60 Vbeta and 13 Jbeta primers, the PCR was carried out. Clones were read by immunoSEQ multiplex PCR, and TCRdb kept only the in-frame ones, dropping some. The table lists roughly 120,000 clones, approximately 80% of them singletons. The sample consisted of PBMCs. The TCR comes from a man aged 35-49 years in good health and CMV-seronegative.

DNA of the CDR3: TGTGCCAGCAGCCCCAAGGGGGCTAGTTTGGAGACCCAGTACTTC. Translation gives CASSPKGASLETQYF. V and J are TRBV7-3 and TRBJ2-5, with TRBD1 identical over 7 bases. The CDR3 is made up of 15 amino acids. The V and J ends lost 5 bases and 5 bases, in that order; junction bases with no gene match: 11. Germline V CDR1 and CDR2: SGHTA, FQGTGA.